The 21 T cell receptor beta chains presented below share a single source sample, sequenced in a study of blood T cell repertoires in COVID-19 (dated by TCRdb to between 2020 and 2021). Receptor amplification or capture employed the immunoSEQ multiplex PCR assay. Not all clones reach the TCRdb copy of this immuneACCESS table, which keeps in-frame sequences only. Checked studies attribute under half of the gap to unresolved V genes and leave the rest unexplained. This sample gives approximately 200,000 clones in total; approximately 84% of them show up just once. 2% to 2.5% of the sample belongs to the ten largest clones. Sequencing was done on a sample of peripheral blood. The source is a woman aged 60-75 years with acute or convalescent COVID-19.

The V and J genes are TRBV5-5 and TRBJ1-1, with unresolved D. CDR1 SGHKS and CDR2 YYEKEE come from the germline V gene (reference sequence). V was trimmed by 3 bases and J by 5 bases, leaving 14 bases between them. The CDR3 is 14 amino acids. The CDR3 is CASSYLSMSTEAFF. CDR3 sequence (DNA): TGTGCCAGCAGCTACTTAAGTATGTCAACTGAAGCTTTCTTT.

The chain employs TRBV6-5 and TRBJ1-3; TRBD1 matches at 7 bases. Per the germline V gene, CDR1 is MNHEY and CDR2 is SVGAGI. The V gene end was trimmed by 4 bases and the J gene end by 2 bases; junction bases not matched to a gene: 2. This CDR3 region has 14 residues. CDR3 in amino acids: CASSSGQTGNTIYF. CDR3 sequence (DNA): TGTGCCAGCAGTTCGGGACAGACTGGAAACACCATATATTTT.

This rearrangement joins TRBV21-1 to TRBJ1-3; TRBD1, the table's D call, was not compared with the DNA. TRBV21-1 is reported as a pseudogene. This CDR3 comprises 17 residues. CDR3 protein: CASSLWDGASSGNTIYF. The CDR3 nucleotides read TGTGCCAGCAGCCTATGGGATGGGGCCTCCTCTGGAAACACCATATATTTT.

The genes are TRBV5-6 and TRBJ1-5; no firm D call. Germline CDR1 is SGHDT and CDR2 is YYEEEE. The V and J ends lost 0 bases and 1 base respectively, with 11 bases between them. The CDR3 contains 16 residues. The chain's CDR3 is CASSLAAGRSNQPQHF. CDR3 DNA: TGTGCCAGCAGCTTGGCGGCAGGAAGGAGCAATCAGCCCCAGCATTTT.

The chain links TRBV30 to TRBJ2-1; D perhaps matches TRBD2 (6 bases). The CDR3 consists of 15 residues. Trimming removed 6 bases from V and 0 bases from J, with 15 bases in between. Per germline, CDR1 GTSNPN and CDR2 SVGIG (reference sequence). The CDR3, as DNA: TGTGCCTGTTCCCAAGGAGGGCTCTCCTACAATGAGCAGTTCTTC. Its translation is CACSQGGLSYNEQFF.

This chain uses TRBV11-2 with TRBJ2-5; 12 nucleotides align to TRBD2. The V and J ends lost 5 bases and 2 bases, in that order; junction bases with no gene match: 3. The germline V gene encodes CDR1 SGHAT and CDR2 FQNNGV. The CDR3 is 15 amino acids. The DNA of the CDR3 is TGTGCCAGCAGCCACGGACTAGCGGGACAAGAGACCCAGTACTTC. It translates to CASSHGLAGQETQYF.

CDR3: CASSFYRAAGEKLFF. CDR3 in DNA: TGTGCCAGCAGCTTCTATAGGGCGGCGGGTGAAAAACTGTTTTTT. V usage is TRBV13 and J usage is TRBJ1-4; D is undetermined. The CDR3 length is 15 residues. From germline, CDR1 is PRHDT and CDR2 FYEKMQ (reference sequence). The germline V and J ends were trimmed by 3 bases and 7 bases, with 15 bases remaining between them. Drawing the rest from reference TRBV13 and TRBJ1-4, the complete variable domain is AAGVIQSPRHLIKEKRETATLKCYPIPRHDTVYWYQQGPGQDPQFLISFYEKMQSDKGSIPDRFSAQQFSDYHSELNMSSLELGDSALYFCASSFYRAAGEKLFFGSGTQLSVL.

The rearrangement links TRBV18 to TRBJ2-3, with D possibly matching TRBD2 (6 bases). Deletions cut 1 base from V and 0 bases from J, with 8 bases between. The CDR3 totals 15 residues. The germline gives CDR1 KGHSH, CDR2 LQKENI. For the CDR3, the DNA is TGTGCCAGCTCACCACGGGGGGTCAGCACAGATACGCAGTATTTT. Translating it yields CASSPRGVSTDTQYF.

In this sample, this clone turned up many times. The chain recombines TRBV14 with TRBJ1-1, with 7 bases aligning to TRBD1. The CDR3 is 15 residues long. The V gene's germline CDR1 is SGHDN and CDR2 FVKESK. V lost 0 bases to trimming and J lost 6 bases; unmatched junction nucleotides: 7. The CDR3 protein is CASSQDPQGKAEAFF. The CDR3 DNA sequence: TGTGCCAGCAGCCAAGACCCACAGGGGAAGGCTGAAGCTTTCTTT.

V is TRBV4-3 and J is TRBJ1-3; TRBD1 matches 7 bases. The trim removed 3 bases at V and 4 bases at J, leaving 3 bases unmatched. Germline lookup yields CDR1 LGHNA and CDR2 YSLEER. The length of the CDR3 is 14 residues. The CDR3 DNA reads TGCGCCAGCAGCCAGCTAGGGGGCGGAAACACCATATATTTT. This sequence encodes CASSQLGGGNTIYF.

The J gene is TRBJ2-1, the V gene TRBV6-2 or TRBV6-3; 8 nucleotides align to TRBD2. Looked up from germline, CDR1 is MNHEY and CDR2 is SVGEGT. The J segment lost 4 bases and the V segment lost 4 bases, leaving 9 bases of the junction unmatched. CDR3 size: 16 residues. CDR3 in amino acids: CASSSSGGWSYNEQFF. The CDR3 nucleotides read TGTGCCAGCAGTTCCTCGGGAGGGTGGTCTTACAATGAGCAGTTCTTC.

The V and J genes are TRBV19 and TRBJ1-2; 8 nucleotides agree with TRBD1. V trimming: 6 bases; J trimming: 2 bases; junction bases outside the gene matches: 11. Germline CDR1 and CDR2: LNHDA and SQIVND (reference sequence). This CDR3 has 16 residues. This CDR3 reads CASRQPPGQANYGYTF. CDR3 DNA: TGTGCCAGTAGGCAACCACCGGGACAGGCCAACTATGGCTACACCTTC.

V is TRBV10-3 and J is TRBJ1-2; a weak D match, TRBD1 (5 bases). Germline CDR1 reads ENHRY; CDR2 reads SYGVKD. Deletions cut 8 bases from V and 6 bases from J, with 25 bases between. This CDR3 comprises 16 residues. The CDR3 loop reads CAISPGSGGLENGYTF. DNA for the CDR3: TGTGCCATCTCACCCGGATCCGGGGGACTAGAGAATGGCTACACCTTC.

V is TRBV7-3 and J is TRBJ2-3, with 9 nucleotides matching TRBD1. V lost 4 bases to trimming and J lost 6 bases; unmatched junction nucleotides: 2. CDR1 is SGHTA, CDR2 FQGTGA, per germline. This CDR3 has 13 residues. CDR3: CASSYTGGDTQYF. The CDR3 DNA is TGTGCCAGCAGCTACACAGGGGGCGATACGCAGTATTTT.

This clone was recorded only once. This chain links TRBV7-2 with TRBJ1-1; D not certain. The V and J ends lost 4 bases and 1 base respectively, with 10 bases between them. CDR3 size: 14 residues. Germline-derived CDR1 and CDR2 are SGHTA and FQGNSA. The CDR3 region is CASSSRAPNTEAFF. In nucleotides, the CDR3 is TGTGCCAGCAGCTCCCGAGCGCCGAACACTGAAGCTTTCTTT.

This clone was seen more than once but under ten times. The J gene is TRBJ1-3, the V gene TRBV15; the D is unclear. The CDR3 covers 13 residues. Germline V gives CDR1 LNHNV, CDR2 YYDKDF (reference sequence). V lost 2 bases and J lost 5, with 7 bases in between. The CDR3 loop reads CATSRFPRNTIYF. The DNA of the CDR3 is TGTGCCACCAGCAGATTTCCCAGAAACACCATATATTTT.

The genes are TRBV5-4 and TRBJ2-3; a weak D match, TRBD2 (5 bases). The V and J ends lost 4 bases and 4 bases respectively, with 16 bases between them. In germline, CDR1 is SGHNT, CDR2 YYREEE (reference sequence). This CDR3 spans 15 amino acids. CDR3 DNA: TGTGCCAGCAGCCGAAATCCGGGGAGCGCAGATACGCAGTATTTT. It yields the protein CASSRNPGSADTQYF.

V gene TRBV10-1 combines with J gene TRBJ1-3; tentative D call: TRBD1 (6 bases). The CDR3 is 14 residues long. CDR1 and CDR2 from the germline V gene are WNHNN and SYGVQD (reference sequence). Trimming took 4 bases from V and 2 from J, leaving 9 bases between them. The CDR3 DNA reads TGCGCCAGCAGTGCAGACAGGACTGGAAACACCATATATTTT. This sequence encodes CASSADRTGNTIYF.

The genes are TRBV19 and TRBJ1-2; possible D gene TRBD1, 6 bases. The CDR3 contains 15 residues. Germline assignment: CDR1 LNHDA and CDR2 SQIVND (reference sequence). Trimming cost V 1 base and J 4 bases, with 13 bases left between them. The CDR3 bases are TGTGCCAGTAGTATAGGTTACAGGGAATTCTATGGCTACACCTTC. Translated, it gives CASSIGYREFYGYTF.

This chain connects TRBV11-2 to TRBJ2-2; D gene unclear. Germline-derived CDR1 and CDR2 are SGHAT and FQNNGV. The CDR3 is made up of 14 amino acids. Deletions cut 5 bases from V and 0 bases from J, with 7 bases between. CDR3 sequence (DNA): TGTGCCAGCAGCCGTGACTCGAACACCGGGGAGCTGTTTTTT. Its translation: CASSRDSNTGELFF.

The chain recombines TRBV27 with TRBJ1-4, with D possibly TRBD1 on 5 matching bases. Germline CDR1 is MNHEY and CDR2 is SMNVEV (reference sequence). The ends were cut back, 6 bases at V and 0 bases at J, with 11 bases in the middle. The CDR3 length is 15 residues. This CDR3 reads CASREDRTTNEKLFF. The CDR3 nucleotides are TGTGCCAGCAGGGAAGACAGAACAACTAATGAAAAACTGTTTTTT.